The source of this T cell receptor beta chain is a study of T cell responses to AZD1222 COVID-19 vaccine. At the level of the study: Investigators merged groups given second doses at roughly 4 or roughly 12 weeks.

The CDR3 extends over 16 amino acids. CDR1 is MNHEY, CDR2 SVGAGI, per germline. Unmatched junction bases numbered 6, after V lost 4 bases and J lost 1 base. General study findings and limits: Along spike, vaccine-associated CD4 TCRs were found throughout, with dominance at 160-218 and 743-854. It should be noted that donors were predominantly white British and more often female, and clonal diversity was possibly underestimated.

With regard to this clone: Its cognate antigen is unknown.

Using immunoSEQ multiplex PCR, the repertoire was profiled, and TCRdb retains in-frame clones only, with some absent. The table records about 150,000 clones, 90% of them present only once. This chain joins TRBV6-5 and TRBJ1-1; 10 nucleotides match TRBD1. The material sequenced was peripheral blood, taken on day 0 of AZD1222 vaccination. The TCR originated in an adult in good health. CDR3 bases: TGTGCCAGCAGTTCCCCTCGGGACAGGGGGAACACTGAAGCTTTCTTT. Translation gives CASSSPRDRGNTEAFF.